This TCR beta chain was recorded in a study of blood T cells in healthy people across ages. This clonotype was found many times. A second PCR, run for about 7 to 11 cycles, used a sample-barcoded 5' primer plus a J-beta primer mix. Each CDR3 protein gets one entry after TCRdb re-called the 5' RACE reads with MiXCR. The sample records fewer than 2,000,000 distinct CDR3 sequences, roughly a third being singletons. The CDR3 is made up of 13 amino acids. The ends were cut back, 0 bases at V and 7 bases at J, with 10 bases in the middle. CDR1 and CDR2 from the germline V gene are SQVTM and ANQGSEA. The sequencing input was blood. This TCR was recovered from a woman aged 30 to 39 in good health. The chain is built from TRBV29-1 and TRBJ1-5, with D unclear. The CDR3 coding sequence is TGCAGCGTTGAAGATTCCACGGGGCAGCCCCAGCATTTT. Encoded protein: CSVEDSTGQPQHF.